This TCR beta chain is drawn from a study of immune characterization of retroperitoneal liposarcoma. This CDR3 contains 14 residues. Per germline, CDR1 WSHSY and CDR2 SAAADI. Trimming cost V 5 bases and J 10 bases; bases outside gene matches: 8. One entry per CDR3 protein results from TCRdb running MiXCR on the PCR reads. Among around 2,600 distinct CDR3 sequences listed, 40% to 45% were seen once. By share, this clonotype ranks as medium-sized. The sequence was collected from a male donor with retroperitoneal liposarcoma. The sample comprised tumor tissue. The chain has TRBV10-2 and TRBJ2-1, with 10 bases matching TRBD2. Here the CDR3 DNA reads TGCGCCAGCAGTCTGGGTAAACTAGCGGGGGAGCAGTTCTTC. It yields the protein CASSLGKLAGEQFF.